The 20 T cell receptor beta chains below were found in one sample sequenced in a study of blood T cell repertoires in COVID-19. Assay: immunoSEQ multiplex PCR; the TCRdb copy retains only in-frame clones and omits some. The sample has roughly 40,000 clones, 86% seen once. Sequencing was performed on peripheral blood. The receptors derive from a man in his forties or fifties in a cohort sampled during active COVID-19.

The chain uses TRBV5-1 and TRBJ2-1; TRBD1 matches 7 bases. The germline V gene encodes CDR1 SGHRS and CDR2 YFSETQ. This CDR3 comprises 15 residues. Germline trimming cut 4 bases from V and 1 base from J; bases unmatched to any gene: 5. The CDR3 region is CASSVPTGSYNEQFF. The DNA for the CDR3 is TGCGCCAGCAGCGTCCCGACAGGGTCCTACAATGAGCAGTTCTTC.

The chain joins TRBV12-3 or TRBV12-4 to TRBJ2-2; D is uncertain. The CDR3 totals 13 residues. V shed 7 bases and J shed 7 bases, with 13 bases lying between them. The chain's CDR3 is CASTPVLYGELFF. The CDR3 region has the DNA TGTGCCAGCACCCCGGTCTTGTACGGGGAGCTGTTTTTT.

This chain links TRBV9 with TRBJ2-5, with D maybe TRBD2 (6 bases). The CDR3 contains 14 residues. With 4 bases removed from V and 2 bases from J, the gap between germline ends came to 12 bases. CDR1 is SGDLS, CDR2 YYNGEE, per germline. The CDR3: CASSPAGRQETQYF. The CDR3 DNA follows: TGTGCCAGCAGCCCCGCGGGGCGGCAAGAGACCCAGTACTTC.

The CDR3 DNA reads as TGTGCCAGCAGCTTAAGACAGGGGGGTTCCAATGAGCAGTTCTTC. It yields the protein CASSLRQGGSNEQFF. The J gene is TRBJ2-1, the V gene TRBV7-3, with 9 bases identical to TRBD1. The length of the CDR3 is 15 residues. The junction had 4 bases not matched to a gene; V was cut back by 1 base and J by 6 bases. Germline-derived CDR1 and CDR2 are SGHTA and FQGTGA.

The chain recombines TRBV4-1 with TRBJ2-1, with 9 bases lining up with TRBD1. Looked up from germline, CDR1 is MGHRA and CDR2 is YSYEKL. Unmatched junction bases numbered 6, after V lost 2 bases and J lost 7 bases. The CDR3 spans 15 residues. Here the CDR3 DNA reads TGCGCCAGCAGCCAATTTGCCGGGACAGGGAATGAGCAGTTCTTC. This translates into CASSQFAGTGNEQFF.

As for this clone: Likely a read error: the CDR3 ends without its conserved phenylalanine or tryptophan. It is unclear where the CDR3 begins or ends on the DNA, so no DNA is shown, and the CDR3 is as TCRdb lists it. The rearrangement joins TRBV5-1 to TRBJ1-4; the table's D call of TRBD1 was not tested on the DNA. Germline V gene data show CDR1 as SGHRS and CDR2 as YFSETQ. The CDR3 is 8 amino acids long, termini counted. The chain's CDR3 is CASSPTST.

The chain links TRBV15 to TRBJ1-2; TRBD1 aligns across 10 bases. The CDR3 totals 16 residues. CDR1 is LNHNV, CDR2 YYDKDF, per germline (reference sequence). Trimming cost V 1 base and J 6 bases; bases outside gene matches: 8. CDR3 region: CATSRGGTGVFNGYTF. Here the CDR3 DNA reads TGTGCCACCAGCAGAGGGGGGACAGGGGTTTTTAATGGCTACACCTTC.

The chain recombines TRBV4-2 with TRBJ1-2; a possible D gene is TRBD1 (5 bases). Trimming cost V 1 base and J 6 bases, with 12 bases left between them. CDR1 is LGHNA and CDR2 is YNFKEQ in the germline V gene. The length of the CDR3 is 14 residues. The CDR3 bases are TGTGCCAGCAGCCAAGGACAGCATGCTGATGGCTACACCTTC. It is translated as CASSQGQHADGYTF.

This chain joins TRBV19 and TRBJ1-2; D not certain. The CDR3 runs to 15 residues. In germline, CDR1 is LNHDA, CDR2 SQIVND (reference sequence). V was pared by 0 bases and J by 4 bases, with 12 bases between. Here the CDR3 DNA reads TGTGCCAGTAGTATAGAAACGGGAAAGGTCTATGGCTACACCTTC. It is translated as CASSIETGKVYGYTF.

This chain connects TRBV28 to TRBJ1-6, with D maybe TRBD1 (6 bases). CDR1 and CDR2 from the germline V gene are MDHEN and SYDVKM. This CDR3 has 16 amino acids. Trimming pared 1 base from V and 6 bases from J, leaving 13 bases between. The CDR3 nucleotides are TGTGCCAGCAGTTTATCCCGTACAGGGTCTAATTCACCCCTCCACTTT. Its translation is CASSLSRTGSNSPLHF.

V gene TRBV9 combines with J gene TRBJ2-5, with 14 bases fitting TRBD2. Looked up from germline, CDR1 is SGDLS and CDR2 is YYNGEE. Trimming cost V 3 bases and J 2 bases; bases outside gene matches: 9. The CDR3 loop spans 18 amino acids. The CDR3 is CASSEGTSGGVPQETQYF. The DNA of the CDR3 is TGTGCCAGCAGCGAGGGGACTAGCGGGGGAGTCCCACAAGAGACCCAGTACTTC.

The chain uses TRBV7-9 and TRBJ2-3; 9 bases align to TRBD2. Germline V gene data show CDR1 as SEHNR and CDR2 as FQNEAQ (reference sequence). V lost 4 bases and J lost 0; bases outside the gene matches: 5. This CDR3 contains 16 residues. CDR3 sequence (DNA): TGTGCCAGCAGCTCCCCTAGCGGGACGAGCACAGATACGCAGTATTTT. Translation: CASSSPSGTSTDTQYF. Full variable domain (remainder filled in from reference TRBV7-9 and TRBJ2-3): DTGVSQNPRHKITKRGQNVTFRCDPISEHNRLYWYRQTLGQGPEFLTYFQNEAQLEKSRLLSDRFSAERPKGSFSTLEIQRTEQGDSAMYLCASSSPSGTSTDTQYFGPGTRLTVL.

The rearrangement links TRBV2 to TRBJ2-3; no clear D gene. The CDR3 totals 14 residues. CDR1 SNHLY and CDR2 FYNNEI come from the germline V gene. V lost 6 bases and J 2 bases, leaving 12 bases between the germline ends. CDR3 protein: CASRFQVNTDTQYF. The DNA of the CDR3 is TGTGCCAGCAGGTTCCAGGTAAACACAGATACGCAGTATTTT. Full variable domain (missing parts from reference TRBV2 and TRBJ2-3): EPEVTQTPSHQVTQMGQEVILRCVPISNHLYFYWYRQILGQKVEFLVSFYNNEISEKSEIFDDQFSVERPDGSNFTLKIRSTKLEDSAMYFCASRFQVNTDTQYFGPGTRLTVL.

The chain has TRBV18 and TRBJ2-5; D is undetermined. The ends were cut back, 3 bases at V and 4 bases at J, with 3 bases in the middle. This CDR3 is 11 amino acids long. Germline V gives CDR1 KGHSH, CDR2 LQKENI. CDR3 protein: CASSPGETQYF. The CDR3 coding sequence is TGTGCCAGCTCACCCGGAGAGACCCAGTACTTC. The full variable domain, completed using reference TRBV18 and TRBJ2-5, is NAGVMQNPRHLVRRRGQEARLRCSPMKGHSHVYWYRQLPEEGLKFMVYLQKENIIDESGMPKERFSAEFPKEGPSILRIQQVVRGDSAAYFCASSPGETQYFGPGTRLLVL.

The chain has TRBV4-3 and TRBJ2-7; possibly TRBD1 for D (5 bases). CDR3 length: 15 amino acids. CDR1 and CDR2 (germline): LGHNA, YSLEER. Trimming took 1 base from V and 4 from J, leaving 14 bases between them. The CDR3 DNA sequence: TGCGCCAGCAGCCAAGGCAAGGCAGGGCTTTACGAGCAGTACTTC. The encoded protein is CASSQGKAGLYEQYF.

The rearrangement uses TRBV29-1 and TRBJ1-2; the match to TRBD1 covers 7 bases. This CDR3 has 14 amino acids. The V segment lost 5 bases and the J segment 7 bases; nucleotides outside the gene matches: 13. CDR1 is SQVTM, CDR2 ANQGSEA, per germline. The CDR3: CSVILTGYGGGYTF. In nucleotides, the CDR3 is TGCAGCGTTATTTTGACAGGGTATGGTGGTGGCTACACCTTC.

This clone appeared once. V and J are TRBV19 and TRBJ2-2; 10 nucleotides line up with TRBD2. The J segment lost 5 bases and the V segment lost 7 bases, leaving 10 bases of the junction unmatched. This CDR3 region has 16 residues. In germline, CDR1 is LNHDA, CDR2 SQIVND (reference sequence). CDR3 nucleotides: TGTGCCAGTACCTCCAGCGGGAGGGTGTGGACCGGGGAGCTGTTTTTT. Its translation is CASTSSGRVWTGELFF.

This clone was counted a single time. The chain uses TRBV2 and TRBJ1-2, with D perhaps matching TRBD1 (6 bases). This CDR3 has 15 amino acids. Per germline, CDR1 SNHLY and CDR2 FYNNEI. The V gene lost 3 bases and the J gene lost 2 bases, with 13 bases spanning the gap. The CDR3 here is CASSESQGRNYGYTF. As DNA, the CDR3 is TGTGCCAGCAGTGAGTCGCAGGGGAGAAACTATGGCTACACCTTC.

The CDR3 nucleotides read TGTGCCAGCAGCCACAATAACAGACAGGGTAAGGCCTACAATGAGCAGTTCTTC. Its protein is CASSHNNRQGKAYNEQFF. This chain joins TRBV9 and TRBJ2-1, with TRBD1 matching over 7 bases. CDR1 and CDR2 from the germline V gene are SGDLS and YYNGEE. The CDR3 runs to 18 residues. The J segment lost 2 bases and the V segment lost 4 bases, leaving 15 bases of the junction unmatched.

The chain uses TRBV4-1 and TRBJ2-1; TRBD2 might be the D (5 bases). The CDR3 is 12 amino acids. Between the trimmed V and J ends, which lost 1 base and 13 bases, there was a span of 11 bases. Per germline, CDR1 MGHRA and CDR2 YSYEKL. CDR3 in DNA: TGCGCCAGCAGCCAAGCCAGCGGCCTACAGTTCTTC. Translated: CASSQASGLQFF.